This T cell receptor beta chain was sequenced for a study of cytomegalovirus exposure and HLA in healthy donors. Trimming removed 1 base from V and 3 bases from J, with 10 bases in between. Germline V CDR1 and CDR2: MGHRA, YSYEKL. The CDR3 runs 16 residues. The study, taken as a whole, reports: The tendency of first-cohort TCR clusters to co-occur in the roughly 130 validation repertoires emerged from a later analysis. Whilst most TCR sequences proved rare, a subset of public TCRs occurred across many donors.

Method: immunoSEQ multiplex PCR; TCRdb's copy keeps in-frame clones and lacks some. The table has roughly 110,000 clones, around 89% seen once. To note about this clone: The antigen is undetermined.

The receptor comes from a woman aged 18-29 years in good health and CMV-seropositive. Sequenced: PBMCs. The chain carries TRBV4-1 and TRBJ1-6; possibly TRBD1 for D (5 bases). The CDR3 is CASSQVGTVYNSPLHF. CDR3 DNA: TGCGCCAGCAGCCAAGTCGGGACTGTCTATAATTCACCCCTCCACTTT.